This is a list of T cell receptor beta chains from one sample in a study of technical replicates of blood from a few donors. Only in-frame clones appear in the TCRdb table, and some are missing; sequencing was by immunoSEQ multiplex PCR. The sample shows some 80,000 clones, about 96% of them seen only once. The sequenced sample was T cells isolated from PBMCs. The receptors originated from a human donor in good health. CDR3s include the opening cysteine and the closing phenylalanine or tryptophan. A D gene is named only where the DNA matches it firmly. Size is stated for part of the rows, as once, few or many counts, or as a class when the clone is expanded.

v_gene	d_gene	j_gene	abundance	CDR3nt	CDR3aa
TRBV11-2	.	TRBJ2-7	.	TGTGCCAGCAGTCTAGGGGTCGCAACGTCCGAGCAGTACTTC	CASSLGVATSEQYF
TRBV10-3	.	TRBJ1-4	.	TGTGCCATCAGCGGTACAGGGCGGGATGAAAAACTGTTTTTT	CAISGTGRDEKLFF
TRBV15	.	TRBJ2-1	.	TGTGCCACCAGCCCGCTTAGCGAGGGTAGTGAGCAGTTCTTC	CATSPLSEGSEQFF
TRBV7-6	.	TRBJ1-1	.	TGTGCCAGCAGCTTATTGGTCCCGGGACGGGGGGGGACTGAAGCTTTCTTT	CASSLLVPGRGGTEAFF
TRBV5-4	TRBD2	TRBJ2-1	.	TGTGCCAGCAGCCACGGACTAGCGGGAGTTCTATCCAATGAGCAGTTCTTC	CASSHGLAGVLSNEQFF
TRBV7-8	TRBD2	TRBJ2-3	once	TGTGCCAGCAGCCAGGGACTAGCGGGAGGGAGGAATACGCAGTATTTT	CASSQGLAGGRNTQYF
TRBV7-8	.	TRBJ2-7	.	TGTGCCAGCAGCGCCGGGACAATCGATCCCTACGAGCAGTACTTC	CASSAGTIDPYEQYF
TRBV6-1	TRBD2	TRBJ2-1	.	TGTGCCAGCAGTGGGGGACTAGTTCCCAGGGAGCAGTTCTTC	CASSGGLVPREQFF
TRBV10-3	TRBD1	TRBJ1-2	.	TGTGCCATCAGTGAGGACAGGGAAATTGTTGGCTACACCTTC	CAISEDREIVGYTF
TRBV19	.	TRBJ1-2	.	TGTGCCAGTCCATCTAACTATGGCTACACCTTC	CASPSNYGYTF
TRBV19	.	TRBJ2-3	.	TGTGCCAGTAGCACGAGCGGTCTTAGACCAGATACGCAGTATTTT	CASSTSGLRPDTQYF
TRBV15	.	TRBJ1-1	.	TGTGCCACCAGCGCACCGGGGAACACTGAAGCTTTCTTT	CATSAPGNTEAFF
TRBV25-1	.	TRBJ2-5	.	TGTGCCAGCAGTGATTTGGGGGGTTCATGGGAGACCCAGTACTTC	CASSDLGGSWETQYF
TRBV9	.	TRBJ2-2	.	TGTGCCAGCAGCGTACCCTTATACGGGAGGAACACCGGGGAGCTGTTTTTT	CASSVPLYGRNTGELFF
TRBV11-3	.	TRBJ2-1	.	TGTGCCAGCAGCTCCAGACAGGAATCCTACAATGAGCAGTTCTTC	CASSSRQESYNEQFF
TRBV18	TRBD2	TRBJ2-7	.	TGTGCCAGCTCACCGGGAGGGGATTCCTACGAGCAGTACTTC	CASSPGGDSYEQYF
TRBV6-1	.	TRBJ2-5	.	TGTGCCAGCAGTGAAGCAGGGGTTGGTGAGACCCAGTACTTC	CASSEAGVGETQYF
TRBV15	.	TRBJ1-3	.	TGTGCCACCAGCAGAGAAACGACTATCTCTGGAAACACCATATATTTT	CATSRETTISGNTIYF
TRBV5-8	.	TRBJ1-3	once	TGTGCCAGCAGCTTCTACCAAATCTCTGGAAACACCATATATTTT	CASSFYQISGNTIYF
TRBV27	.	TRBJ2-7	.	TGTGCCAGCAGTTTATTATACTCCTACGAGCAGTACTTC	CASSLLYSYEQYF
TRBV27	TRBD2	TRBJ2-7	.	TGTGCCAGCAGTTTAGAGCGGGAGGTTTACGAGCAGTACTTC	CASSLEREVYEQYF
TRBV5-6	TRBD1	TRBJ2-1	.	TGTGCCAGCAGCTTGCTCAGAACCGGGACAGGGTTCATCAATGAGCAGTTCTTC	CASSLLRTGTGFINEQFF
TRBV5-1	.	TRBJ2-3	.	TGCGCCAGCAGGCTAGCCCCGGGAAGCACAGATACGCAGTATTTT	CASRLAPGSTDTQYF
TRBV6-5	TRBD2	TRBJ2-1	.	TGTGCCAGCCGGTGGCGGGAGGCCTACAATGAGCAGTTCTTC	CASRWREAYNEQFF
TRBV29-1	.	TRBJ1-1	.	TGCAGCGTTGAAGGGGCGCACGCTGAAGCTTTCTTT	CSVEGAHAEAFF
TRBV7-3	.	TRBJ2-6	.	TGTGCCAGCAGCTCCCACAGGGACCCATTCTCTGGGGCCAACGTCCTGACTTTC	CASSSHRDPFSGANVLTF
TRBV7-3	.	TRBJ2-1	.	TGTGCCAGCAGCTTAACTGAGTGGCGGGCCCAGTTCTTC	CASSLTEWRAQFF
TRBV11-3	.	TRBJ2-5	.	TGTGCCAGCAGCTTAGCCCCAGGGGCAGAAGAGACCCAGTACTTC	CASSLAPGAEETQYF
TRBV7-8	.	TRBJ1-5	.	TGTGCCAGCAGCTTAGACAGACTCGGACAGTTCAATAAGCCCCAGCATTTT	CASSLDRLGQFNKPQHF
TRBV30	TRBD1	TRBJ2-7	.	TGTGCCTGGATAGGGACAGGGGGCAAAGGATCCTACGAGCAGTACTTC	CAWIGTGGKGSYEQYF
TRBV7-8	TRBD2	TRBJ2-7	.	TGTGCCAGCAGCTTAGCCGGGGGAGGGTACGAGCAGTACTTC	CASSLAGGGYEQYF
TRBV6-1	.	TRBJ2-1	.	TGTGCCAGCAGTGAAAGGCAGGGCTGGTTTTACAATGAGCAGTTCTTC	CASSERQGWFYNEQFF
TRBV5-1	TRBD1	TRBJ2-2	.	TGCGCCAGCAGCCCCCGGGCAGGGGGCGGCACCGGGGAGCTGTTTTTT	CASSPRAGGGTGELFF
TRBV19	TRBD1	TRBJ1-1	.	TGTGCCAGTAGCGACAGGGGGGCCACTGAAGCTTTCTTT	CASSDRGATEAFF